This T cell receptor (beta chain) was documented in a study of T cell changes during pregnancy in multiple sclerosis. Sequencing used immunoSEQ multiplex PCR; TCRdb keeps in-frame clones, though not all of them. Here the sample spans 20,000 or so clones, roughly 89% being singletons. There are 13 residues in the CDR3. Trimming at V came to 8 bases and at J to 3 bases, leaving 6 bases not matched to a gene. Per germline, CDR1 LNHDA and CDR2 SQIVND (reference sequence). This sample comprised CD8+ T cells from peripheral blood mononuclear cells, obtained in the third trimester of pregnancy. The source is a female donor in good health, enrolled as a control in a pregnancy study. The chain has TRBV19 and TRBJ2-7, with 8 positions matching TRBD1. The CDR3: CASQDRAGYEQYF. The CDR3, as DNA: TGTGCCAGTCAGGACAGGGCCGGCTACGAGCAGTACTTC.